The 2 T cell receptor beta chains in this list originate from one sample, sequenced in a study of multiple sclerosis patients with progressive multifocal leukoencephalopathy. Noted time point: time of PML onset. This table comes from immunoSEQ multiplex PCR, and its TCRdb copy is limited to in-frame clones, with some not included. Found here are tens of thousands of clones, more than 80% of them singletons; the top ten hold approximately 13%. The material was PBMCs, obtained from a patient treated with natalizumab. Source of these receptors: a woman in her thirties with progressive multifocal leukoencephalopathy.

In this sample, this clone turned up a few times. CDR3 residues: CSVEEEGSYEQYF. CDR3 sequence (DNA): TGCAGCGTTGAAGAGGAGGGAAGCTACGAGCAGTACTTC. V is TRBV29-1 and J is TRBJ2-7, with a possible D match to TRBD2 (6 bases). The CDR3 is 13 residues long. V was shortened by 0 bases and J by 3 bases, with 9 bases between the two germline ends. Germline-derived CDR1 and CDR2 are SQVTM and ANQGSEA.

Notes on this clone: The same CDR3 is also encoded by other DNA sequences in this sample. This chain links TRBV6-6 with TRBJ1-4, with 10 bases identical to TRBD1. Trimming cost V 8 bases and J 7 bases; bases outside gene matches: 4. The CDR3 runs 13 residues. Germline V gene data show CDR1 as MNHNY and CDR2 as SVGAGI (reference sequence). The CDR3 here is CASRTGGREKLFF. Written as DNA, the CDR3 is TGTGCCAGCCGGACAGGGGGTCGTGAAAAACTGTTTTTT.